The T cell receptor beta chain described here comes from a study of blood T cell repertoires in COVID-19. About the study: Collection of acute and convalescent COVID-19 samples took place in the United States, Italy and Spain.

The table came from immunoSEQ multiplex PCR; TCRdb's copy has only in-frame clones and leaves some out. The profile shows under 200,000 clones, approximately 91% of them singletons. This CDR3 spans 15 amino acids. The V end was cut by 3 bases, the J end by 0 bases, with 6 bases between. Looked up from germline, CDR1 is LGHDT and CDR2 is YNNKEL (reference sequence). This rearrangement joins TRBV3-1 (or the pseudogene TRBV3-2) to TRBJ1-6, with a weak D call TRBD1 (5 bases). The receptor was isolated from a man aged 18 to 29 with acute or convalescent COVID-19. Sequenced: peripheral blood. As DNA, the CDR3 is TGTGCCAGCAGCCAGGGGCGCTCCTATAATTCACCCCTCCACTTT. Protein: CASSQGRSYNSPLHF.